A selection of T cell receptor beta chains follows, all from one sample in a study of T cells after yellow fever vaccination. TCRdb redid the calling of the 5' RACE reads with MiXCR, one entry per CDR3 protein. The sample consists of 45,000 to 75,000 distinct CDR3 sequences, approximately 5.7% of them appearing once. Material: PBMCs, either bulk or a sorted T-cell subset (CD4+, CD8+, memory, or dextramer-sorted; not recorded which), obtained on the day of the yellow fever booster vaccination. The receptors stem from a man aged 18 to 35 who received the YFV17D yellow fever vaccine. The CDR3 runs from the conserved cysteine through the conserved F or W. D genes are given only for firm matches. Clone size appears in some rows only: once, few, many, or a class for an expanded clone.

>TRBV5-4|.|.|TRBJ1-2
TGTGCCAGCACCGTGGGTTCCAGGGACTATGGCTACACCTTC
CASTVGSRDYGYTF
>TRBV9|few|TRBD1|TRBJ2-3
TGTGCCAGCAGCGCCCGGACAGGGGGGGCAAAAGATACGCAGTATTTT
CASSARTGGAKDTQYF
>TRBV11-2|.|TRBD2|TRBJ2-3
TGTGCCAGCAGCTTCCTAGCGGGGGCCCACACAGATACGCAGTATTTT
CASSFLAGAHTDTQYF
>TRBV4-3|many|.|TRBJ2-6
TGCGCCAGCAGCCTCCTTTCTGGGGCCAACGTCCTGACTTTC
CASSLLSGANVLTF
>TRBV6-2/TRBV6-3|many|TRBD1|TRBJ2-1
TGTGCCAGCAGTTACTCGAGAGAGGGACAGGGGAACAATGAGCAGTTCTTC
CASSYSREGQGNNEQFF
>TRBV18|.|.|TRBJ1-1
TGTGCCAGCTCACCACAGCGAAACCATCAAAACCCGAACACTGAAGCTTTCTTT
CASSPQRNHQNPNTEAFF
>TRBV20-1|many|.|TRBJ2-1
TGCAGTGCGCCTCCCCTGGGGCAAAACTCCTACAATGAGCAGTTCTTC
CSAPPLGQNSYNEQFF
>TRBV3-1|.|.|TRBJ1-4
TGTGCCAGCAGCCCCAGACCAGGGTTGGCTAATGAAAAACTGTTTTTT
CASSPRPGLANEKLFF
>TRBV25-1|.|.|TRBJ2-2
TGTGCCAGCAAGGGCGGCCCCGGGGAGCTGTTTTTT
CASKGGPGELFF
>TRBV4-1|many|.|TRBJ2-7
TGCGCCAGCAGCCAAGAACGGGACGGGTTGGGGCGGAACTACGAGCAGTACTTC
CASSQERDGLGRNYEQYF
>TRBV7-9|many|TRBD1|TRBJ1-4
TGTGCCAGCAGCAACACTGATGGGACAGTCCTGGATGAAAAACTGTTTTTT
CASSNTDGTVLDEKLFF
>TRBV7-2|few|TRBD1|TRBJ2-3
TGTGCCAGCAGCTTAGTAGGTTCAGGGGGAGATACGCAGTATTTT
CASSLVGSGGDTQYF
>TRBV12-3/TRBV12-4|many|TRBD1|TRBJ1-1
TGTGCCAGCAGTTTATCCTGGACAGGAGGGACTGAAGCTTTCTTT
CASSLSWTGGTEAFF
>TRBV25-1|many|TRBD1|TRBJ1-1
TGTGCCAGCACTTTTCGGACAGGGAGGGGCACTGAAGCTTTCTTT
CASTFRTGRGTEAFF
>TRBV4-2|many|TRBD2|TRBJ2-5
TGTGCCAGCAGCCAAGTAGCGGGAGACCCCCAAGAGACCCAGTACTTC
CASSQVAGDPQETQYF
>TRBV12-3/TRBV12-4|many|TRBD2|TRBJ2-1
TGTGCCAGCAGCATTAGCGGGGGGAGCAATGAGCAGTTCTTC
CASSISGGSNEQFF
>TRBV9|few|.|TRBJ1-2
TGTGCCAGCAGCGGCAGCTATGGCTACACCTTC
CASSGSYGYTF
>TRBV7-9|.|.|TRBJ2-1
TGTGCCAGCAGCCGCGTTGCTAGCGATGAGCAGTTCTTC
CASSRVASDEQFF
>TRBV7-9|.|.|TRBJ2-6
TGTGCCAGCAGCCCGCCGGGGTTCTCTGGGGCCAACGTCCTGACTTTC
CASSPPGFSGANVLTF
>TRBV6-5|many|.|TRBJ1-1
TGTGCCAGCAGTTACGGGGGCGCGGTTATTGGAGCTTTCTTT
CASSYGGAVIGAFF
>TRBV5-1|.|TRBD2|TRBJ2-3
TGCGCCAGCAGCCCGAAGACTAGCGGGGAGATAACAGATACGCAGTATTTT
CASSPKTSGEITDTQYF
>TRBV7-9|few|.|TRBJ1-2
TGTGCCAGCAGCCCCTACATCGGCTACACCTTC
CASSPYIGYTF
>TRBV6-1|.|.|TRBJ2-1
TGTGCCAGCGGAGGACGGACCTCCTACAATGAGCAGTTCTTC
CASGGRTSYNEQFF
>TRBV5-1|.|TRBD2|TRBJ2-1
TGCGCCAGCAGCTTGGGGCTAGCGGGGGGTTACAATGAGCAGTTCTTC
CASSLGLAGGYNEQFF
>TRBV5-1|many|TRBD1|TRBJ1-1
TGCGCCAGCAGCCCGGACAGGGCTACCACTGAAGCTTTCTTT
CASSPDRATTEAFF
>TRBV4-2|many|.|TRBJ1-6
TGTGCCAGCAGCCGAACCGGACCGAATTCACCCCTCCACTTT
CASSRTGPNSPLHF
>TRBV18|many|TRBD1|TRBJ1-1
TGTGCCAGCTCACCTTGGGACAGTGAGAACACTGAAGCTTTCTTT
CASSPWDSENTEAFF
>TRBV21-1|many|.|TRBJ1-6
TGTGCCAGCCCCCTCAGCCCGTCCCCCCTCCACTTT
CASPLSPSPLHF
>TRBV4-2|once|.|TRBJ2-1
TGTGCCAGCAGCCAAGGGGCCGGGCTCTCCTACAATGAGCAGTTCTTC
CASSQGAGLSYNEQFF
>TRBV29-1|.|.|TRBJ1-1
TGCAGCGTTGAAGTATTGAACACTGAAGCTTTCTTT
CSVEVLNTEAFF
>TRBV7-2|many|.|TRBJ2-7
TGTGCCAGCAGCTCACAGGACTCCTACGAGCAGTACTTC
CASSSQDSYEQYF
>TRBV24-1|many|.|TRBJ2-2
TGTGCCACCAGCATGAACAGGCGAAACACCGGGGAGCTGTTTTTT
CATSMNRRNTGELFF
>TRBV6-2/TRBV6-3|many|.|TRBJ2-5
TGTGCCAGCAGTTGGCTACCGCCGGCAAGAGAGACCCAGTACTTC
CASSWLPPARETQYF
>TRBV28|many|.|TRBJ2-2
TGTGCCAGCAGTTTTCGGCCAGGGGCTAACACCGGGGAGCTGTTTTTT
CASSFRPGANTGELFF
>TRBV3-1|.|.|TRBJ2-3
TGTGCCAGCAGCCAAGCGAATAGCGCAGATACGCAGTATTTT
CASSQANSADTQYF
>TRBV4-1|.|TRBD2|TRBJ2-4
TGCGCCAGCAGCCAAGAGGGGAGGGCAGACATTCAGTACTTC
CASSQEGRADIQYF
>TRBV9|.|TRBD1|TRBJ1-2
TGTGCCAGCAGCGTAGAAAGCCGACAGGGGAGTGGCTACACCTTC
CASSVESRQGSGYTF
>TRBV7-3|.|.|TRBJ2-2
TGTGCCAGGAGCTCGCACAGGGACACCGGGGAGCTGTTTTTT
CARSSHRDTGELFF
>TRBV4-3|few|TRBD1|TRBJ1-1
TGCGCCAGCAGCCAAGATTCCCTGACAGGGGACACTGAAGCTTTCTTT
CASSQDSLTGDTEAFF
>TRBV29-1|many|.|TRBJ2-1
TGCAGCGTTCGGGACGGACTCTACAATGAGCAGTTCTTC
CSVRDGLYNEQFF
>TRBV7-2|.|.|TRBJ1-6
TGTGCCAGCAGCCTCAAGGCTAAATCGGGTTCACCCCTCCACTTT
CASSLKAKSGSPLHF
>TRBV28|.|TRBD1|TRBJ2-6
TGTGCCAGCAGAACAGGGGGAACTGGGGCCAACGTCCTGACTTTC
CASRTGGTGANVLTF
>TRBV11-3|once|TRBD2|TRBJ2-1
TGTGCCAGCAGCTCCGATGACTCGGGGGGACGAGATGAGCAGTTCTTC
CASSSDDSGGRDEQFF
>TRBV4-1|.|.|TRBJ1-4
TGCGCCAGCAGCCGTAGAGACGCGGAAAAACTGTTTTTT
CASSRRDAEKLFF
>TRBV6-6|medium-sized|TRBD1|TRBJ2-1
TGTGCCAGCAGCCCCTTTATATATAGGATTTCGGGCAGGGGGTCTAATGAGCAGTTCTTC
CASSPFIYRISGRGSNEQFF
>TRBV4-3|many|.|TRBJ1-6
TGCGCCAGCAGCCATCAGAGGCTCCAGAATTCACCCCTCCACTTT
CASSHQRLQNSPLHF
>TRBV11-2|many|.|TRBJ1-4
TGTGCCAGCAGCTTAGTCAGGGACTCTAATGAAAAACTGTTTTTT
CASSLVRDSNEKLFF
>TRBV19|.|TRBD1|TRBJ2-3
TGTGCCAGTAGTATAGTTCTCCGACAGGGGCTAAACACAGATACGCAGTATTTT
CASSIVLRQGLNTDTQYF
>TRBV7-3|many|.|TRBJ2-1
TGTGCCAGCAGCTCACGCCCAGAGGTATCCTACAATGAGCAGTTCTTC
CASSSRPEVSYNEQFF
>TRBV4-1|many|.|TRBJ2-7
TGCGCCAGCAGCCGATTCATAATGGGCAGGGACACTTACGAGCAGTACTTC
CASSRFIMGRDTYEQYF
>TRBV12-3/TRBV12-4|few|.|TRBJ2-6
TGTGCCAGCAGTTTGGGGGACTCTGGGGCCAACGTCCTGACTTTC
CASSLGDSGANVLTF
>TRBV27|many|.|TRBJ2-6
TGTGCCAGCAGTGAGGGGACCTACCCCCACTCTGGGGCCAACGTCCTGACTTTC
CASSEGTYPHSGANVLTF
>TRBV4-3|many|.|TRBJ2-1
TGCGCCAGCAGCCATAGGTTTATGGGGGGTCCTTCCTACAATGAGCAGTTCTTC
CASSHRFMGGPSYNEQFF
>TRBV9|many|.|TRBJ2-3
TGTGCCAGCAGCGGTGCGGATCTATCAGATACGCAGTATTTT
CASSGADLSDTQYF
>TRBV7-3|many|.|TRBJ2-1
TGTGCCAGCAGCATCACTAGCCATGAGCAGTTCTTC
CASSITSHEQFF
>TRBV29-1|many|TRBD2|TRBJ2-1
TGCAGCGCAGCGGGGGGGCCCTTGAGGAATGAGCAGTTCTTC
CSAAGGPLRNEQFF